This is a list of T cell receptor beta chains from one sample in a study of cytotoxic CD8 clonotypes in ibrutinib-treated CLL. This table comes from immunoSEQ multiplex PCR, and its TCRdb copy is limited to in-frame clones, with some not included. The sample comprises around 150,000 clones, around 84% of which are singletons, and approximately 7.6% rests with the top ten. Sequencing used PBMCs, obtained after 36 months of ibrutinib treatment. These receptors came from a human donor with chronic lymphocytic leukemia. CDR3s include the opening cysteine and the closing phenylalanine or tryptophan. The order of the fields is clone size, D gene, V gene, J gene, CDR3 DNA, CDR3 protein. The D gene is left open where the match is weak. The listing skips clone size in some rows; elsewhere it reads once, few, many or a size class.

abundance: .; d_gene: .; v_gene: TRBV6-5; j_gene: TRBJ1-2; CDR3nt: TGTGCCAGCAGTTATACGGGACCGTTCTATGGCTACACCTTC; CDR3aa: CASSYTGPFYGYTF
abundance: .; d_gene: .; v_gene: TRBV27; j_gene: TRBJ2-2; CDR3nt: TGTGCCAGCAGACTGGGTACCGGGGAGCTGTTTTTT; CDR3aa: CASRLGTGELFF
abundance: .; d_gene: .; v_gene: TRBV18; j_gene: TRBJ2-7; CDR3nt: TGTGCCAGCTCTCCTTCACAGGGAGGCTACGAGCAGTACTTC; CDR3aa: CASSPSQGGYEQYF
abundance: .; d_gene: .; v_gene: TRBV18; j_gene: TRBJ2-7; CDR3nt: TGTGCCAGCTCAGGTACTTTACAGGTCCGCGAGCAGTACTTC; CDR3aa: CASSGTLQVREQYF
abundance: once; d_gene: .; v_gene: TRBV4-1; j_gene: TRBJ2-2; CDR3nt: TGCGCCAGCAGTCGCACCGGTTTCGGATTCGGCGGGGAGCTGTTTTTT; CDR3aa: CASSRTGFGFGGELFF
abundance: .; d_gene: .; v_gene: TRBV5-1; j_gene: TRBJ1-3; CDR3nt: TGCGCCAGCAGCTTGGTATTTGGCATTACCGACTCTGGAAACACCATATATTTT; CDR3aa: CASSLVFGITDSGNTIYF
abundance: .; d_gene: TRBD1; v_gene: TRBV5-1; j_gene: TRBJ2-7; CDR3nt: TGCGCCAGCAGCGCCCGACAGGGGGGTCACGAGCAGTACTTC; CDR3aa: CASSARQGGHEQYF
abundance: once; d_gene: .; v_gene: TRBV29-1; j_gene: TRBJ2-5; CDR3nt: TGCAGCCCAAAGGGGGGGTTACAAGAGACCCAGTACTTC; CDR3aa: CSPKGGLQETQYF
abundance: .; d_gene: TRBD2; v_gene: TRBV5-1; j_gene: TRBJ2-5; CDR3nt: TGCGCCAGCAGCTGGGCTAGCGGGGTTCCGGAGACCCAGTACTTC; CDR3aa: CASSWASGVPETQYF
abundance: .; d_gene: .; v_gene: TRBV6-5; j_gene: TRBJ1-1; CDR3nt: TGTGCCAGCAGTCCCCAGGGGACGACTGAAGCTTTCTTT; CDR3aa: CASSPQGTTEAFF
abundance: once; d_gene: .; v_gene: TRBV4-1; j_gene: TRBJ1-5; CDR3nt: TGCGCCAGCAGCCACCTGACAGACTATAGCAATCAGCCCCAGCATTTT; CDR3aa: CASSHLTDYSNQPQHF
abundance: .; d_gene: .; v_gene: TRBV18; j_gene: TRBJ2-5; CDR3nt: TGTGCCAGCTCACCATTGTACCTGCAAGAGACCCAGTACTTC; CDR3aa: CASSPLYLQETQYF
abundance: .; d_gene: .; v_gene: TRBV5-6; j_gene: TRBJ1-5; CDR3nt: TGTGCCAGCAGCTTTCGAGGAGTTTATCAGCCCCAGCATTTT; CDR3aa: CASSFRGVYQPQHF
abundance: .; d_gene: TRBD1; v_gene: TRBV29-1; j_gene: TRBJ1-1; CDR3nt: TGCAGCGTGGGTCAGACAGGGGGTGAAGCTTTCTTT; CDR3aa: CSVGQTGGEAFF
abundance: .; d_gene: TRBD2; v_gene: TRBV5-4; j_gene: TRBJ2-1; CDR3nt: TGTGCCAGCAGCCCGGGACTAGCGGTATACAATGAGCAGTTCTTC; CDR3aa: CASSPGLAVYNEQFF
abundance: .; d_gene: .; v_gene: TRBV4-1; j_gene: TRBJ1-1; CDR3nt: TGCGCCAGCAGTCGGACCTCAAGGGCAGATGAAGCTTTCTTT; CDR3aa: CASSRTSRADEAFF
abundance: .; d_gene: .; v_gene: TRBV6-5; j_gene: TRBJ2-7; CDR3nt: TGTGCCAGCAGCCCTCACAGGGAGGTGCAGTACTTC; CDR3aa: CASSPHREVQYF
abundance: .; d_gene: .; v_gene: TRBV7-7; j_gene: TRBJ2-7; CDR3nt: TGTGCCAGCAGTTTAAGTCCCAGGGCCTACGAGCAGTACTTC; CDR3aa: CASSLSPRAYEQYF
abundance: .; d_gene: .; v_gene: TRBV5-1; j_gene: TRBJ1-1; CDR3nt: TGCGCCAGCAGTCAATACAGCGAGACTGAAGCTTTCTTT; CDR3aa: CASSQYSETEAFF
abundance: .; d_gene: .; v_gene: TRBV18; j_gene: TRBJ1-5; CDR3nt: TGTGCCAGCTCACCTGTTCGGAGGGATCAGCCCCAGCATTTT; CDR3aa: CASSPVRRDQPQHF
abundance: .; d_gene: TRBD2; v_gene: TRBV2; j_gene: TRBJ2-1; CDR3nt: TGTGCCAGCAGTCTCCGGGGGGGAAATGAGCAGTTCTTC; CDR3aa: CASSLRGGNEQFF
abundance: .; d_gene: .; v_gene: TRBV4-1; j_gene: TRBJ2-7; CDR3nt: TGCGCCAGCAGCCAAATCCGGGACACCGTCGAGCAGTACTTC; CDR3aa: CASSQIRDTVEQYF
abundance: .; d_gene: TRBD1; v_gene: TRBV6-6; j_gene: TRBJ1-6; CDR3nt: TGTGCCGCGAAGACAGGGCTGATGGATTCACCCCTCCACTTT; CDR3aa: CAAKTGLMDSPLHF
abundance: .; d_gene: .; v_gene: TRBV15; j_gene: TRBJ2-5; CDR3nt: TGTGCCACCAGCAGAGATAGATGGAGGAGAGAGACCCAGTACTTC; CDR3aa: CATSRDRWRRETQYF
abundance: .; d_gene: TRBD1; v_gene: TRBV18; j_gene: TRBJ1-3; CDR3nt: TGTGCCAGCTCACCTCGTTCACCCTCACAGGGGACCATATATTTT; CDR3aa: CASSPRSPSQGTIYF
abundance: .; d_gene: .; v_gene: TRBV5-6; j_gene: TRBJ2-7; CDR3nt: TGTGCCAGCAGCTTAATCGGGAGTCCCCCCTACGAGCAGTACTTC; CDR3aa: CASSLIGSPPYEQYF